In this sample, the clone carrying this T cell receptor beta chain turned up a few times. The sample is drawn from a study of blood T cell repertoires in COVID-19. Study in general: From T cells, B-cell-depleted T cells, or PBMCs came the material, which was cDNA or gDNA.

Sequenced by immunoSEQ multiplex PCR; TCRdb stores in-frame clones only, minus some. The table has about 120,000 clones, about 79% seen once; the top ten hold roughly 2.1%. From germline, CDR1 is LGHNA and CDR2 YNFKEQ. V lost 4 bases and J lost 3; bases outside the gene matches: 5. This CDR3 comprises 16 residues. This sequence was found in a man between 65 and 85 years old with acute or convalescent COVID-19. The chain uses TRBV4-2 and TRBJ2-1; 11 positions match TRBD2. Sequencing was carried out using peripheral blood. CDR3 coding DNA: TGTGCCAGCAGCCGTAGCGGGGGGGCGTTCTACAATGAGCAGTTCTTC. It encodes CASSRSGGAFYNEQFF.